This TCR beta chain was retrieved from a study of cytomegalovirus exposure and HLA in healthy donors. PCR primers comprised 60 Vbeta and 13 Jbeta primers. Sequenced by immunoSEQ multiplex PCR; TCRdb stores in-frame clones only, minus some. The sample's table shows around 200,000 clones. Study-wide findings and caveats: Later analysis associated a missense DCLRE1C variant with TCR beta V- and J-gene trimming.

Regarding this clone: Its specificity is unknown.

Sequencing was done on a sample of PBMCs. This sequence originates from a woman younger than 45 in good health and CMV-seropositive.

In DNA form, the CDR3 reads TGTGCCAGCAGCCCTCACACGAACACTGAAGCTTTCTTT. Translating gives CASSPHTNTEAFF. The rearrangement uses TRBV7-2 and TRBJ1-1, with D uncertain. Germline values: CDR1 SGHTA, CDR2 FQGNSA. V gave up 5 bases and J gave up 1 base, with 8 bases separating them. The CDR3 runs to 13 residues.